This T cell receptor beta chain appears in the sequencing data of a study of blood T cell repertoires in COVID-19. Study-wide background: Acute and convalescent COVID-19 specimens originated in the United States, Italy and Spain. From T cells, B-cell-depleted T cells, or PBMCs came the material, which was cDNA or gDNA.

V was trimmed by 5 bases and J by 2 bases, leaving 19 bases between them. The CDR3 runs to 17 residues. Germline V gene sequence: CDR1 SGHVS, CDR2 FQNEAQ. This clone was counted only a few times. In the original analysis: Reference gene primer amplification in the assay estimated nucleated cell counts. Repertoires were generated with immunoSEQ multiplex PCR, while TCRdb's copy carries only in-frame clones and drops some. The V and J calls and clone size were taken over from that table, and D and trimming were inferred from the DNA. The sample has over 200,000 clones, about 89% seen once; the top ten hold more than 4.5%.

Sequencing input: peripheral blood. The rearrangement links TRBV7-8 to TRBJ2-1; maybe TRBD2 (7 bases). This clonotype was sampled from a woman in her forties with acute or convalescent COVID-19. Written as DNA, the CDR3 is TGTGCCAGCAGCAGCAAGGGGGGGGCCCGGGCCTACAATGAGCAGTTCTTC. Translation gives CASSSKGGARAYNEQFF. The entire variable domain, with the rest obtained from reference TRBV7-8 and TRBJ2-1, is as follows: GAGVSQSPRYKVAKRGQDVALRCDPISGHVSLFWYQQALGQGPEFLTYFQNEAQLDKSGLPSDRFFAERPEGSVSTLKIQRTQQEDSAVYLCASSSKGGARAYNEQFFGPGTRLTVL.